These 16 T cell receptor beta chains share one sample of origin, sequenced in a study of CD8+ T cells in alopecia areata. The sequencing template was cDNA reverse transcribed from extracted RNA. Some clones are missing from TCRdb's copy, which holds only in-frame ones; the method was immunoSEQ multiplex PCR. The sample offers some 120,000 clones and no singletons, the top ten holding around 20%. The source material was lesional skin. These receptors all come from a C3H/HeJ mouse with alopecia areata. This strain's MHC haplotype is H2-k.

A few counts support this clone. Mouse names are used for the genes. The CDR3 goes on 4 residues after the read ends, and that part is filled in from the germline J gene. The V gene is TRBV13-3, the J gene TRBJ2-2, with 13 bases matching TRBD2. CDR1 and CDR2 (germline): NNHDY, SYVADS. With 5 bases clipped from V and 4 bases from J, the junction kept 2 bases outside the gene matches. CDR3 length: 15 residues. The part of the CDR3 DNA that was read is TGTGCCAGCAGAGGACTGGGGGGGCCCACCGGG. Translation: CASRGLGGPTG. The full CDR3 protein is CASRGLGGPTGQLYF.

This clone was detected only a few times. The genes and germline here are from mouse. The CDR3 goes on 4 residues after the read ends, and that part is filled in from the germline J gene. This chain joins TRBV1 and TRBJ2-2; D perhaps matches TRBD1 (6 bases). Germline lookup yields CDR1 NSQYPW and CDR2 LRSPGD (reference sequence). The CDR3 spans 15 residues. The V end was cut by 0 bases, the J end by 3 bases, with 8 bases between. The CDR3 sequence is CTCSAEAGDTGQLYF. CDR3 bases read: TGCACCTGCAGTGCAGAAGCAGGGGACACCGGG.

This clone was seen more than once but under ten times. Germline and genes: mouse. The read ends 4 residues shy of where the CDR3 ends; the end is completed using the germline J gene. The gene calls are TRBV29 and TRBJ2-7, with D maybe TRBD1 (6 bases). The CDR3 sequence is 14 residues long. CDR1 and CDR2 from the germline V gene are MSHET and SYDVDS. CDR3 amino acids: CASSFPDRNYEQYF. The DNA read from the CDR3 is TGTGCTAGCAGTTTCCCGGACAGAAATTAT.

Only a few counts were recorded for this clone. Gene and germline names: mouse. The read terminates 4 residues ahead of where the CDR3 ends, so the germline J gene completes it. The chain has TRBV13-1 and TRBJ2-1; 12 bases line up with TRBD2. V lost 0 bases to trimming and J lost 6 bases; unmatched junction nucleotides: 4. Germline V gene sequence: CDR1 NSHNY, CDR2 SYGAGN. The CDR3 covers 16 residues. CDR3 residues: CASSDAMDWGGAEQFF. The CDR3 DNA, read in part, is TGTGCCAGCAGTGATGCAATGGACTGGGGGGGTGCT.

Comments on this clone: Mouse gene names and germline throughout. The CDR3 end is not reached by the read, which stops 4 residues before it; the germline J gene fills it in. The V call is TRBV16, the J call TRBJ1-4, with a weak D call TRBD1 (5 bases). V dropped 0 bases and J dropped 5 bases, with 10 bases sitting between them. CDR3 size: 15 residues. Per germline, CDR1 SGHSA and CDR2 FRNQAP. The CDR3 DNA, read in part, is TGTGCAAGCAGCTTAGATAACAGGCAGAACGAA. It encodes CASSLDNRQNE. The whole CDR3 region reads CASSLDNRQNERLFF.

This clone was counted a few times. Genes here carry mouse names. The CDR3 loop reads CASSLRLGYSYEQYF. The DNA read from the CDR3 is TGTGCCAGCAGCCTCAGACTGGGGTACTCCTAT. The rearrangement uses TRBV5 and TRBJ2-7; 8 bases fit TRBD2. Read sequence stops 4 residues before the CDR3 end, and the germline J gene provides the missing end. In germline, CDR1 is LGHNA, CDR2 YNLKQL (reference sequence). V gave up 4 bases and J gave up 0 bases; unmatched junction bases: 5. This CDR3 contains 15 residues.

This clone was seen a handful of times. Mouse gene names and germline throughout. The CDR3 is cut off 4 residues early in the read; its end comes from the germline J gene. This chain joins TRBV19 and TRBJ2-4; 11 positions agree with TRBD1. Germline V gives CDR1 FNHDT, CDR2 SITEND (reference sequence). This CDR3 region has 13 residues. The CDR3 region is CASRGQGENTLYF. The sequenced part of the CDR3 DNA is TGTGCCAGCCGGGGACAGGGGGAAAAC.

Regarding this clone: Gene names refer to mouse genes. The read terminates 4 residues ahead of where the CDR3 ends, so the germline J gene completes it. This chain links TRBV16 with TRBJ2-2; possibly TRBD2 for D (6 bases). The V gene lost 5 bases and the J gene lost 1 base, with 8 bases spanning the gap. The CDR3 loop spans 14 amino acids. The germline V gene has CDR1 SGHSA and CDR2 FRNQAP. The sequenced part of the CDR3 DNA is TGTGCAAGCAGCCCGGGGGGAAACACCGGG. Protein sequence: CASSPGGNTG. The complete CDR3 sequence is CASSPGGNTGQLYF.

This clone was detected only a few times. The gene names here belong to mouse. The read is 4 residues too short to cover the CDR3 end, so that end is filled in from the germline J gene. The chain combines TRBV13-1 with TRBJ2-4, with 7 bases matching TRBD2. The CDR3 runs 15 residues. V shed 3 bases and J 0 bases; nucleotides not matched to a gene: 4. Germline lookup yields CDR1 NSHNY and CDR2 SYGAGN. Incomplete CDR3 DNA: TGTGCCAGCAGTGGGGGACTGTCGAGTCAAAAC. Amino acid sequence: CASSGGLSSQN. The full CDR3 sequence reads CASSGGLSSQNTLYF.

This clone was recorded a few times. Genes and germline come from the mouse. The missing CDR3 end, 4 residues past where the read stops, is filled in from the germline J gene. The V call is TRBV1, the J call TRBJ2-2; 7 nucleotides match TRBD1. The ends lost 4 bases at V and 4 bases at J; junction bases unmatched: 6. This CDR3 has 15 residues. CDR1 NSQYPW and CDR2 LRSPGD come from the germline V gene (reference sequence). CDR3 residues: CTCSGRQGGTGQLYF. The part of the CDR3 DNA that was read is TGCACCTGCAGTGGGAGACAGGGAGGCACCGGG. Full variable domain (remainder filled in from reference TRBV1 and TRBJ2-2): VTLLEQNPRWRLVPRGQAVNLRCILKNSQYPWMSWYQQDLQKQLQWLFTLRSPGDKEVKSLPGADYLATRVTDTELRLQVANMSQGRTLYCTCSGRQGGTGQLYFGEGSKLTVL.

This clone was seen only a few times. Germline and genes: mouse. The sequenced part of the CDR3 DNA is TGTGCCAGCAGTCGGACTGGGGGCTATGCT. It encodes CASSRTGGYA. The CDR3 as a whole reads CASSRTGGYAEQFF. V and J are TRBV14 and TRBJ2-1; 10 positions match TRBD2. The read terminates 4 residues ahead of where the CDR3 ends, so the germline J gene completes it. The CDR3 has 14 amino acids. Germline V gene lookup returns CDR1 SGHDT and CDR2 FRDEAV. J lost 3 bases, V lost 4 bases, and 1 base had no gene match.

This clone was observed a handful of times. Germline and genes here are mouse. The read halts 4 residues ahead of the CDR3 end, with the missing end drawn from the germline J gene. The chain carries TRBV13-1 and TRBJ2-7; TRBD1 matches at 7 bases. Germline assignment: CDR1 NSHNY and CDR2 SYGAGN. The CDR3 spans 15 residues. Trimming cost V 0 bases and J 3 bases; bases outside gene matches: 6. Partial CDR3 DNA: TGTGCCAGCAGTGATGCAAGTGACAGGGTCTAT. Its protein is CASSDASDRVY. The full CDR3 reads CASSDASDRVYEQYF.

This clone was counted only a few times. The germline and genes are mouse ones. The read terminates 4 residues ahead of where the CDR3 ends, so the germline J gene completes it. This chain joins TRBV13-3 and TRBJ2-1, with 9 bases matching TRBD1. The germline CDR1 and CDR2 sequences are NNHDY and SYVADS. The CDR3 consists of 17 residues. V was pared by 0 bases and J by 0 bases, with 4 bases of the junction left unmatched. Incomplete CDR3 DNA: TGTGCCAGCAGTGATGCAACAGGGGGCTATAACTATGCT. Its protein is CASSDATGGYNYA. The full CDR3 protein is CASSDATGGYNYAEQFF.

This clone has more than one count but fewer than ten. The TCRdb protein fails to match the DNA translation at residue 13; the protein reported here was translated from the DNA. Here the gene names and germline are mouse. The read terminates 3 residues ahead of where the CDR3 ends, so the germline J gene completes it. The V and J genes are TRBV13-3 and TRBJ1-3; TRBD1 matches at 7 bases. The CDR3 runs 16 residues. V lost 2 bases, J lost 1 base, and 6 bases stayed unmatched. Germline V CDR1 and CDR2: NNHDY, SYVADS. CDR3: CASSESTGKSGNTLYF. The sequenced CDR3 bases are TGTGCCAGCAGTGAGTCGACAGGGAAGTCTGGAAATACG.

This clone was seen more than once but under ten times. Germline and genes here are mouse. The sequence runs out 4 residues before the end of the CDR3; the remainder is reconstructed from the germline J gene. This chain joins TRBV13-3 and TRBJ2-7, with D possibly being TRBD2 (5 bases). Per the germline V gene, CDR1 is NNHDY and CDR2 is SYVADS. Trimming removed 4 bases from V and 0 bases from J, with 14 bases in between. This CDR3 comprises 15 residues. The sequenced CDR3 bases are TGTGCCAGCAGTTCTCTGGGCAGGAGCTCCTAT. Protein product: CASSSLGRSSY. The entire CDR3 protein is CASSSLGRSSYEQYF.

Concerning this clone: Genes and germline come from the mouse. The DNA ends 4 residues before the CDR3 does, and the rest of the CDR3 is filled in from the germline J gene. The V and J genes are TRBV19 and TRBJ1-4; D is unclear. This CDR3 is 13 amino acids long. Germline V gives CDR1 FNHDT, CDR2 SITEND (reference sequence). V was pared by 5 bases and J by 4 bases, with 9 bases between. The CDR3 loop is CASRDIFNERLFF. The part of the CDR3 DNA that was read is TGTGCCAGCAGAGACATATTCAACGAA. Drawing the rest from reference TRBV19 and TRBJ1-4, the complete variable domain is GGIITQTPKFLIGQEGQKLTLKCQQNFNHDTMYWYRQDSGKGLRLIYYSITENDLQKGDLSEGYDASREKKSSFSLTVTSAQKNEMAVFLCASRDIFNERLFFGHGTKLSVL.